These T cell receptor beta chains were read from a single sample in a study of shared clonotypes between healthy human individuals. Method: immunoSEQ multiplex PCR; TCRdb's copy keeps in-frame clones and lacks some. The sample lists roughly 2.4 million clones, approximately 94% occurring once. The sequenced sample consisted of naive CD4+ T cells sorted from blood. These receptors were collected from a man aged 18 to 29 in good health. Both conserved end residues are part of each CDR3. The D gene is left open where the match is weak. The size field is filled for only some rows; it gives once, few, many or a size class.

clone size	V gene	D gene	J gene	CDR3 protein	CDR3 DNA
.	TRBV5-1	.	TRBJ1-1	CASSPGPTAPNTEAFF	TGCGCCAGCAGCCCCGGCCCGACTGCCCCGAACACTGAAGCTTTCTTT
.	TRBV7-2	TRBD1	TRBJ1-4	CASSWKLGGEKLFF	TGTGCCAGCAGCTGGAAACTAGGGGGCGAAAAACTGTTTTTT
.	TRBV6-5	TRBD1	TRBJ2-7	CASSYSRQGYEQYF	TGTGCCAGCAGTTACTCCAGACAGGGCTACGAGCAGTACTTC
.	TRBV12-5	.	TRBJ1-5	CASGIPAGPQHF	TGTGCTAGTGGGATTCCCGCAGGGCCCCAGCATTTT
.	TRBV27	.	TRBJ1-6	CASSSPGRTNSPLHF	TGTGCCAGCAGTTCACCGGGACGGACTAATTCACCCCTCCACTTT
.	TRBV19	.	TRBJ1-2	CASTQGSLGYTF	TGTGCCAGTACTCAGGGTAGCCTGGGCTACACCTTC
.	TRBV5-1	TRBD2	TRBJ2-5	CASSLGGRLAGQETQYF	TGCGCCAGCAGCTTGGGTGGGAGACTAGCGGGGCAAGAGACCCAGTACTTC
.	TRBV10-3	TRBD2	TRBJ2-5	CAIRTSGGAQETQYF	TGTGCCATCAGGACTAGCGGGGGGGCCCAAGAGACCCAGTACTTC
.	TRBV10-1	.	TRBJ2-1	CASSPQLAYNEQFF	TGCGCCAGCAGCCCTCAACTTGCCTACAATGAGCAGTTCTTC
.	TRBV30	.	TRBJ2-3	CAWTPFTDTQYF	TGTGCCTGGACTCCCTTCACAGATACGCAGTATTTT
.	TRBV7-2	TRBD1	TRBJ2-7	CASALDRSGGQYF	TGTGCCAGCGCTCTGGACAGGTCCGGCGGGCAGTACTTC
once	TRBV6-5	.	TRBJ1-1	CASRGRYEAFF	TGTGCCAGTCGGGGCCGTTATGAAGCTTTCTTT
.	TRBV28	TRBD1	TRBJ1-6	CASSSGTGNSPLHF	TGTGCCAGCAGTTCCGGGACAGGTAATTCACCCCTCCACTTT
.	TRBV9	.	TRBJ2-2	CASSPRLLNAGELFF	TGTGCCAGCAGCCCCCGACTCCTAAACGCCGGGGAGCTGTTTTTT
.	TRBV10-3	.	TRBJ1-5	CAISPGQNQPQHF	TGTGCCATCAGTCCAGGACAGAATCAGCCCCAGCATTTT